This T cell receptor (beta chain) emerged from a study of CD8+CD57+ T cells in acquired aplastic anemia. Across the study: Sorted cells (CD4+ and CD8+) yielded DNA amounts that averaged approximately 2.9 ug. General study findings and limits: Between the patient and control groups, CD8+ Simpson's diversity did not differ significantly. The number of CD8+ CDR3 sequences shared by patients and controls was around 30.

For sequencing, patients were chosen who had shown expansion of CD8+CD57+ cells by flow cytometry. CDR3 length: 17 amino acids. The V segment lost 0 bases and the J segment 2 bases; nucleotides outside the gene matches: 8. Germline CDR1 SGHDT, CDR2 YYEEEE. TCR beta VDJ and CDR3 profiles were obtained from a genomic DNA template. MiXCR, run by TCRdb on the reads, gives a single entry per CDR3 protein. The sample includes around 250,000 distinct CDR3 sequences, approximately 86% of them seen just once. On this clonotype itself: What it recognizes is unknown.

The sequence derives from a human donor with aplastic anemia. The sequenced sample consisted of sorted CD4+, CD8+, or CD8+CD57+ T cells (not recorded which) from PBMCs. The V gene is TRBV5-6, the J gene TRBJ2-5; 9 bases are shared with TRBD2. The CDR3 loop reads CASSLERAGGEQETQYF. The CDR3 DNA sequence: TGTGCCAGCAGCTTGGAGAGGGCGGGAGGGGAACAAGAGACCCAGTACTTC.